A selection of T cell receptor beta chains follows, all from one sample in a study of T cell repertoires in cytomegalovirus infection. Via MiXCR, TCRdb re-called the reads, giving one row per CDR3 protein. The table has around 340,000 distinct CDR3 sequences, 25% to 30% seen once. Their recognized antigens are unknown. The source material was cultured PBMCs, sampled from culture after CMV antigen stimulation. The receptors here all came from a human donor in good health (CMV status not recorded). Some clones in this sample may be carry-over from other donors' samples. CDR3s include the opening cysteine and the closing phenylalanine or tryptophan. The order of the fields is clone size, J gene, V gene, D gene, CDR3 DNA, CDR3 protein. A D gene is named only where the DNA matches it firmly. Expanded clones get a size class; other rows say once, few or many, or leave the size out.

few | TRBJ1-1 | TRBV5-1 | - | TGCGCCAGCACCAACCCGAGCCGGGGGAACACTGAAGCTTTCTTT | CASTNPSRGNTEAFF
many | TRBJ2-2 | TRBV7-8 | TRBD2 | TGTGCCAGCAGCTCCCCTAGGAGCGGGGGGGCCCAGTGGGAGCTGTTTTTT | CASSSPRSGGAQWELFF
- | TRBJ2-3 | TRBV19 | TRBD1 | TGTGCCACCAGACAGGGGGCTAGAGATACGCAGTATTTT | CATRQGARDTQYF
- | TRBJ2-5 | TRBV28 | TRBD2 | TGTGCCAGCAGCTCCAGCGGGGTGCAAGAGACCCAGTACTTC | CASSSSGVQETQYF
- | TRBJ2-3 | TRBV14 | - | TGTGCCAGCAGCCAAGATGGGAGTTACGATACGCAGTATTTT | CASSQDGSYDTQYF
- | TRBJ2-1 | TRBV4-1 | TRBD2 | TGCGCCAGCAGCCATGGCCAATTTTCTAGCGGGAGTGATCAGTTCTTC | CASSHGQFSSGSDQFF
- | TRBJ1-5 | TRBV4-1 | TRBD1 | TGCGCCAGCAGCCACAGGACAGGCGATCAGCCCCAGCATTTT | CASSHRTGDQPQHF
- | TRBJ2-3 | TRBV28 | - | TGTGCCAGCAGTCTTTTAGAGGATACGCAGTATTTT | CASSLLEDTQYF
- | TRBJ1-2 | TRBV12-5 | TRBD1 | TGTGCTAGTGCCGGACAGGGGGCGCGTGGCTACACCTTC | CASAGQGARGYTF
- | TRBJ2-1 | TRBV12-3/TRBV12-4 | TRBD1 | TGTGCCAGCAGGGGGACAGCGCTAGACTACAATGAGCAGTTCTTC | CASRGTALDYNEQFF
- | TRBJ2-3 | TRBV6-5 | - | TGTGCCAGCAGTCCGGTTAGAGATGGGAATACGCAGTATTTT | CASSPVRDGNTQYF
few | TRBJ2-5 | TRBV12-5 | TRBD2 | TGTGCTAGCCGCGGGGGACTCCAAGAGACCCAGTACTTC | CASRGGLQETQYF
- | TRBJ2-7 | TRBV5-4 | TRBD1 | TGTGCCAGCAGCCGGACAGGGGCCTACGAGCAGTACTTC | CASSRTGAYEQYF
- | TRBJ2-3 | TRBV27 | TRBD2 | TGTGCCAGCAGTTTATCCGCCGGCCTAGCGGGAGGTGGAGATACGCAGTATTTT | CASSLSAGLAGGGDTQYF
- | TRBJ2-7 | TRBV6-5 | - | TGTGCCAGCAGTTACTCGCGAACCGGGAGAGGGTACGAGCAGTACTTC | CASSYSRTGRGYEQYF
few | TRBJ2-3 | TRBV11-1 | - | TGTGCCAGCAGCCCCCGTCGTCCTAGCACAGATACGCAGTATTTT | CASSPRRPSTDTQYF
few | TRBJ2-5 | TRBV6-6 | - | TGTGCCAGCAGTTACTGGGGCCAAGAGACCCAGTACTTC | CASSYWGQETQYF
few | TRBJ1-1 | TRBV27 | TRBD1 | TGTGCCAGCAGTTTACTCCCCGGACAGGGGCTAACCGAAGCTTTCTTT | CASSLLPGQGLTEAFF
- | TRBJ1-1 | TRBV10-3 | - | TGTGCCATCAGTGAAGGGGGGCGGACTGAAGCTTTCTTT | CAISEGGRTEAFF
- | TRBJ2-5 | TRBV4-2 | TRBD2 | TGTGCCAGCAGCCAAGGTCGGCTAGCGGGTTCCCCAGAGACCCAGTACTTC | CASSQGRLAGSPETQYF
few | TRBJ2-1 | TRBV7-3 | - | TGTGCCAGCAGCCCCAGCCGAAATGAGCAGTTCTTC | CASSPSRNEQFF
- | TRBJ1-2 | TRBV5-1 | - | TGCGCCAGCAGCTCCGCAGGGATCTATGGCTACACCTTC | CASSSAGIYGYTF
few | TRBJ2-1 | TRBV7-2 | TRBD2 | TGTGCCAGCAGTTCTTATAGCGGGAGAGGGGCTTGGGATGAGCAGTTCTTC | CASSSYSGRGAWDEQFF
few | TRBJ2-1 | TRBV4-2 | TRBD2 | TGTGCCAGCAGCCGGGCGGGAGGAGCCCACTCCTACAATGAGCAGTTCTTC | CASSRAGGAHSYNEQFF
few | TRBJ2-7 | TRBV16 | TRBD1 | TGTGCCAGCAGCCGCCGGACAGGGAGAACTGACGAGCAGTACTTC | CASSRRTGRTDEQYF
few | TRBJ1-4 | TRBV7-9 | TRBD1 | TGTGCCAGCAGCGTCCGCGCAGGGGGCTCCGGTGAAAAACTGTTTTTT | CASSVRAGGSGEKLFF
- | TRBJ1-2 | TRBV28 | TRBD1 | TGTGCCAGCAGTTCACCTGGACAGGGCGACTATGGCTACACCTTC | CASSSPGQGDYGYTF
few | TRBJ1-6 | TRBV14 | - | TGTGCCAGCAGCCAGGGGTACGTGAATTCACCCCTCCACTTT | CASSQGYVNSPLHF
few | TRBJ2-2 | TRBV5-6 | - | TGTGCCAGCAGCTTTGGGGCACTGGACACCGGGGAGCTGTTTTTT | CASSFGALDTGELFF
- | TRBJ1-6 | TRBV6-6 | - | TGTGCCAGCAGTTACGCCAGGGCCTCACCCCTCCACTTT | CASSYARASPLHF
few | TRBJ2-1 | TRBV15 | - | TGTGCCACCAGCAGAGGGGACCTTGTAAATGAGCAGTTCTTC | CATSRGDLVNEQFF
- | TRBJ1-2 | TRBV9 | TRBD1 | TGTGCCAGCAGCCTATCCTCCGGTAGCAGGGGGCGGGATGGCTACACCTTC | CASSLSSGSRGRDGYTF
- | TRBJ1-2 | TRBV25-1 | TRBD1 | TGTGCCAGCAGTGAGCCCCGGGACAGGGCTTATAATGGCTACACCTTC | CASSEPRDRAYNGYTF
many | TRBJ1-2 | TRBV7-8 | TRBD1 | TGTGCCAGCAGCTCACGGAGAGACAGGGTTTCACCGAATGGCTACACCTTC | CASSSRRDRVSPNGYTF
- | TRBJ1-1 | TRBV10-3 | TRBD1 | TGTGCCATCAGCCCTGGACAGGGCGCTTTCTTT | CAISPGQGAFF
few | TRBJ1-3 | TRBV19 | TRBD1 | TGTGCCAGTAGTGTCGGGGACAGCTCTGGAAACACCATATATTTT | CASSVGDSSGNTIYF
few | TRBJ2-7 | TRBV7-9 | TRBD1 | TGTGCCAGCATCTCCGGGACAGGGCTCGGTGGGGACGAGCAGTACTTC | CASISGTGLGGDEQYF
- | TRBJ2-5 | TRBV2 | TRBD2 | TGTGCCAGCAGTGAACGGACTAGCGGGGGGAAGACCCAGTACTTC | CASSERTSGGKTQYF
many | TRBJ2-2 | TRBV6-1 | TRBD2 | TGTGCCAGCAGTAGCGGGGGGGCCATCGCCGGGGAGCTGTTTTTT | CASSSGGAIAGELFF
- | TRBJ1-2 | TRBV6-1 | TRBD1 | TGTGCCAGCAGTGAAGCGCAGGGGGTGGGCTATGGCTACACCTTC | CASSEAQGVGYGYTF
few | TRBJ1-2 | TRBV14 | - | TGTGCCAGCAGCCAAGATCAAGGGGGAAGAGGTGGCTACACCTTC | CASSQDQGGRGGYTF
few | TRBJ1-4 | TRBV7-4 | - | TGTGCCAGCAGCTTATATCCAGGGGTGTGGAAAAAACTGTTTTTT | CASSLYPGVWKKLFF
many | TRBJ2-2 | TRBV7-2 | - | TGTGCCACCGAACATAGAACCAACACCGGGGAGCTGTTTTTT | CATEHRTNTGELFF
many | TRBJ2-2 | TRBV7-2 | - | TGTGCCAGCAGCTTAGCTTCCCGGGTAGTCACCGGGGAGCTGTTTTTT | CASSLASRVVTGELFF
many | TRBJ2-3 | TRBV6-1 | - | TGTGCCAGCAGCGTTGGGTCCTTGGCAGATACGCAGTATTTT | CASSVGSLADTQYF
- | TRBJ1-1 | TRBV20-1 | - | TGCAGTGCTAGAAAGTCCCGGAACACTGAAGCTTTCTTT | CSARKSRNTEAFF
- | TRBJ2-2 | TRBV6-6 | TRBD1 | TGTGCCAGCAGTTTCTCTTACAGGGGTGACACCGGGGAGCTGTTTTTT | CASSFSYRGDTGELFF
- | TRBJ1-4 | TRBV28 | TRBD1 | TGTGCCAGCAGCTCGGGACAGGAAAAACTGTTTTTT | CASSSGQEKLFF
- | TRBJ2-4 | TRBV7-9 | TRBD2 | TGTGCCAGCAAGGAAGCGGGGGGTGTCGGGATTCAGTACTTC | CASKEAGGVGIQYF
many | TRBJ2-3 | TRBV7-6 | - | TGTGCCAGCAGCTATACCGAGGCCACAGATACGCAGTATTTT | CASSYTEATDTQYF
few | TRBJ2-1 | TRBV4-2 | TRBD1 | TGTGCCAGCAGCCTGCGGACAGGATGGCAGTTCTTC | CASSLRTGWQFF
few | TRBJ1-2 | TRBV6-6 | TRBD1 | TGTGCCAGCAGTTACGGACAGGGGCCCTATGGCTACACCTTC | CASSYGQGPYGYTF
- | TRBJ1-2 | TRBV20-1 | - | TGCAGTCTCCAACCCGGTACAGTTTATGGCTACACCTTC | CSLQPGTVYGYTF
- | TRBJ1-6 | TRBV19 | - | TGTGCCAGTAGTATCGGGCAGGCGTATAATTCACCCCTCCACTTT | CASSIGQAYNSPLHF
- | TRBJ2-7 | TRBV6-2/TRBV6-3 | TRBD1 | TGTGCCAGCAAGCAGGGACAGGGGTTGTACGAGCAGTACTTC | CASKQGQGLYEQYF
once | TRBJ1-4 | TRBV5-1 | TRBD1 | TGCGCCAGCAGCTCTGGAGGGACAGGGGAAAAACTGTTTTTT | CASSSGGTGEKLFF
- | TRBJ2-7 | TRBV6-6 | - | TGTGCCAGCACCGACGGGGGACCCCATACCTACGAGCAGTACTTC | CASTDGGPHTYEQYF
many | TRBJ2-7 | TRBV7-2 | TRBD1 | TGTGCCAGCAGCTCACAGGGGTCCCAGTACGAGCAGTACTTC | CASSSQGSQYEQYF
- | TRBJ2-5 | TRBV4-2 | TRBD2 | TGTGCCAGCAGCCTTCGACTAGCGGGCGCTACAAAAGAGACCCAGTACTTC | CASSLRLAGATKETQYF
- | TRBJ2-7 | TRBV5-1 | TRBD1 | TGCGCCAGCACCCTCGACCCACCGACCGGGACAGGGCCCTACGAGCAGTACTTC | CASTLDPPTGTGPYEQYF